This is a list of T cell receptor beta chains from one sample in a study of CXCR3-negative and CXCR3-positive naive CD8 T cells. TCRdb re-called the 5' RACE reads and shows each CDR3 protein once, DNA omitted. The sample table includes approximately 83,000 distinct CDR3 sequences. The source material was naive CXCR3- CD8+ T cells from blood. Receptors were obtained from a human donor in good health. Some clones in this sample may be carry-over from other donors' samples. The CDR3 runs from the conserved cysteine through the conserved F or W.

v_call: TRBV16; j_call: TRBJ1-4; cdr3_aa: CASSQSMGGNDEKLFF
v_call: TRBV6-5; j_call: TRBJ2-2; cdr3_aa: CASSPGVPRTGELFF
v_call: TRBV29-1; j_call: TRBJ2-2; cdr3_aa: CSVVTGNTNTGELFF
v_call: TRBV6-5; j_call: TRBJ2-1; cdr3_aa: CASGLAGKYNEQFF
v_call: TRBV19; j_call: TRBJ1-6; cdr3_aa: CASGQGWGSPLHF
v_call: TRBV7-3; j_call: TRBJ2-7; cdr3_aa: CASSLNKAGAYEQYF
v_call: TRBV28; j_call: TRBJ2-7; cdr3_aa: CATRDPRYEQYF
v_call: TRBV15; j_call: TRBJ2-1; cdr3_aa: CATSNYVSYNEQFF
v_call: TRBV6-2/TRBV6-3; j_call: TRBJ2-7; cdr3_aa: CASSPGPYGEQYF
v_call: TRBV27; j_call: TRBJ2-2; cdr3_aa: CASSFGTPGELFF
v_call: TRBV7-9; j_call: TRBJ2-1; cdr3_aa: CASSLVTGISNEQFF
v_call: TRBV7-9; j_call: TRBJ1-2; cdr3_aa: CASSSLVQGENYGYTF
v_call: TRBV11-3; j_call: TRBJ2-7; cdr3_aa: CASSPRDQTYEQYF
v_call: TRBV28; j_call: TRBJ2-1; cdr3_aa: CASSLLADSYNEQFF
v_call: TRBV25-1; j_call: TRBJ2-6; cdr3_aa: CASSEFHRAGANVLTF
v_call: TRBV19; j_call: TRBJ2-2; cdr3_aa: CASSTPDRGAGELFF
v_call: TRBV4-3; j_call: TRBJ2-7; cdr3_aa: CASSQGRQTYEQYF
v_call: TRBV6-2/TRBV6-3; j_call: TRBJ1-1; cdr3_aa: CASSYSARTGLMNTEAFF
v_call: TRBV15; j_call: TRBJ1-5; cdr3_aa: CATSPEGSSANQPQHF
v_call: TRBV4-2; j_call: TRBJ1-1; cdr3_aa: CASSQDLSGGEAFF
v_call: TRBV29-1; j_call: TRBJ2-3; cdr3_aa: CSVDKILQGGTDTQYF
v_call: TRBV2; j_call: TRBJ2-7; cdr3_aa: CASSRGAPYEQYF
v_call: TRBV7-6; j_call: TRBJ2-1; cdr3_aa: CASSPRVGAGGDEQFF
v_call: TRBV5-1; j_call: TRBJ1-1; cdr3_aa: CASSATGSRPEAFF
v_call: TRBV20-1; j_call: TRBJ2-3; cdr3_aa: CSARARTGPDTQYF
v_call: TRBV10-3; j_call: TRBJ1-2; cdr3_aa: CAISESTRGPTNYGYTF
v_call: TRBV12-3/TRBV12-4; j_call: TRBJ2-1; cdr3_aa: CASSGRAAYNEQFF
v_call: TRBV6-1; j_call: TRBJ2-7; cdr3_aa: CASSELSLSPYEQYF
v_call: TRBV7-6; j_call: TRBJ2-7; cdr3_aa: CASSLGQFYEQYF
v_call: TRBV11-3; j_call: TRBJ2-1; cdr3_aa: CASSLLWGELAEQFF
v_call: TRBV5-1; j_call: TRBJ2-1; cdr3_aa: CASRTGGQGYNEQFF
v_call: TRBV3-1; j_call: TRBJ2-7; cdr3_aa: CASSQVLRSYEQYF
v_call: TRBV27; j_call: TRBJ1-5; cdr3_aa: CASGNTGGHQPQHF
v_call: TRBV11-2; j_call: TRBJ2-5; cdr3_aa: CASSLENQETQYF
v_call: TRBV18; j_call: TRBJ1-5; cdr3_aa: CASSPPGIANQPQHF
v_call: TRBV5-6; j_call: TRBJ2-7; cdr3_aa: CASSHAGVGSYEQYF
v_call: TRBV29-1; j_call: TRBJ2-7; cdr3_aa: CSVMTETYEQYF
v_call: TRBV29-1; j_call: TRBJ2-3; cdr3_aa: CSVPAGAGDTQYF
v_call: TRBV12-3/TRBV12-4; j_call: TRBJ2-1; cdr3_aa: CASSPFGTGRNEQFF
v_call: TRBV6-5; j_call: TRBJ1-2; cdr3_aa: CASSYSIGQYYGYTF
v_call: TRBV4-2; j_call: TRBJ2-7; cdr3_aa: CASSQTTNNYEQYF
v_call: TRBV29-1; j_call: TRBJ2-2; cdr3_aa: CSVERRGGAGELFF
v_call: TRBV5-1; j_call: TRBJ2-1; cdr3_aa: CASSLAGTEQFF
v_call: TRBV20-1; j_call: TRBJ2-1; cdr3_aa: CSARGRGRSSYEQFF
v_call: TRBV4-3; j_call: TRBJ2-7; cdr3_aa: CASSQAGGGTYEQYF
v_call: TRBV21-1; j_call: TRBJ2-7; cdr3_aa: CAIPFNEYRDRGSYEQYF
v_call: TRBV19; j_call: TRBJ2-7; cdr3_aa: CASSMDPSSEQYF
v_call: TRBV20-1; j_call: TRBJ2-7; cdr3_aa: CSARGNLAYEQYF
v_call: TRBV19; j_call: TRBJ2-4; cdr3_aa: CASSIGDRGLNIQYF
v_call: TRBV7-8; j_call: TRBJ2-2; cdr3_aa: CASSFTTGELFF
v_call: TRBV12-3/TRBV12-4; j_call: TRBJ2-5; cdr3_aa: CASRMGLAGGWGGETQYF
v_call: TRBV11-2; j_call: TRBJ2-4; cdr3_aa: CASSRDSLLNIQYF
v_call: TRBV7-9; j_call: TRBJ2-7; cdr3_aa: CASSWDRSSYEQYF
v_call: TRBV7-3; j_call: TRBJ2-5; cdr3_aa: CASSTGGDPGETQYF
v_call: TRBV7-9; j_call: TRBJ1-1; cdr3_aa: CASSLGFEMGAFF